This T cell receptor beta chain was observed in a study of early T cells in non-severe SARS-CoV-2 infection. TCRdb passed the 5' RACE reads through MiXCR, listing each CDR3 protein once. Altogether 35,000 to 50,000 distinct CDR3 sequences are present, approximately 7.1% being singletons, with the ten largest covering around 5.1%. The CDR3 contains 16 residues. Unmatched junction bases numbered 10, after V lost 6 bases and J lost 4 bases. Per germline, CDR1 SGHNT and CDR2 YENEEA. This clonotype was seen more than once but under ten times. The sequence was obtained from an adult who was a healthcare worker with PCR-confirmed SARS-CoV-2 infection or an uninfected control (not recorded which). The V call is TRBV11-3, the J call TRBJ1-3, with TRBD1 matching over 9 bases. The sample consisted of whole blood. The CDR3, as DNA: TGTGCCAGCAGACCCCACAGGGGGCAAAGGGGAAACACCATATATTTT. Amino acids: CASRPHRGQRGNTIYF.